This T cell receptor (beta chain) comes out of a study of blood T cell repertoires in COVID-19. The overall study: Collection of acute and convalescent COVID-19 samples took place in the United States, Italy and Spain. From T cells, B-cell-depleted T cells, or PBMCs came the material, which was cDNA or gDNA.

Repertoires were generated with immunoSEQ multiplex PCR, while TCRdb's copy carries only in-frame clones and drops some. This table has approximately 180,000 clones, around nine tenths appearing once. Between the trimmed V and J ends, which lost 7 bases and 8 bases, there was a span of 13 bases. Germline values: CDR1 SGHRS, CDR2 YFSETQ. The CDR3 consists of 13 residues. Seattle researchers signed up patients amid active infection and tracked them longitudinally. This chain links TRBV5-1 with TRBJ1-6; D remains ambiguous. Sequencing was performed on peripheral blood. This TCR derives from a woman in her 70s with COVID-19, enrolled during active disease. As DNA, the CDR3 is TGCGCCAGCGGCCTCGACTTGGATTCACCCCTCCACTTT. It encodes CASGLDLDSPLHF.